This T cell receptor (beta chain) was profiled in a study of a mutant IDH1 vaccine in newly diagnosed glioma. The repertoire was sequenced with immunoSEQ multiplex PCR; TCRdb's copy has only in-frame clones and lacks some. Of about 86,000 clones listed, roughly 85% are singletons. With regard to this clone: Its target is not known.

The CDR3 is 12 amino acids. Germline V gene lookup returns CDR1 SGHTA and CDR2 FQGNSA. Trimming removed 1 base from V and 4 bases from J, with 5 bases in between. Time point defined: week 23, last vaccination. Alongside topical imiquimod, each dose of vaccine comprised 300 ug of mutant IDH1 20-mer peptide. This sequence was found in a man in his thirties or forties with glioma. Some clones in this sample may be carry-over from other donors' samples. The genes are TRBV7-2 and TRBJ2-7; D is uncertain. The sequences come from PBMCs, collected from a glioma patient whose treatment included an IDH1 peptide vaccine. CDR3 amino acids: CASSLVGYEQYF. The CDR3 DNA sequence: TGTGCCAGCAGCTTAGTGGGGTACGAGCAGTACTTC.